This T cell receptor (beta chain) was captured by sequencing in a study of blood T cells in healthy people across ages. Using a J-beta primer mix together with a sample-barcoded 5' primer, a second PCR was run for roughly 7 to 12 cycles. TCRdb reprocessed the 5' RACE reads with MiXCR, giving one entry per CDR3 protein. The table shows some 860,000 distinct CDR3 sequences, with approximately 60% occurring only once. V shed 6 bases and J 3 bases; nucleotides not matched to a gene: 8. CDR1 and CDR2 (germline): SNHLY, FYNNEI. CDR3 length: 16 amino acids. This TCR was sampled from a man aged 40-55 years in good health. This chain links TRBV2 with TRBJ2-2; 9 bases match TRBD1. The sample was blood. CDR3 sequence reads: CASSITGGAYTGELFF. The CDR3 DNA reads as TGTGCCAGCAGCATAACAGGGGGCGCGTACACCGGGGAGCTGTTTTTT.